One sample yielded the 9 T cell receptor beta chains listed below, sequenced in a study of T-cell reconstitution after alpha-beta-depleted transplantation in children. Preparation of the TCRbeta library was carried out with unique molecular identifiers. TCRdb re-called the PCR reads through MiXCR, storing one row per CDR3 protein. The sample shows around 490,000 distinct CDR3 sequences, over 10% of them seen only once. The specimen was PBMCs, mostly from graft donor cells, collected 180 days after TCRalphabeta/CD19-depleted stem cell transplant. These receptors were obtained from a female patient between 2 and 10 years old who had a stem cell transplant for aplastic anemia, so the T cells may come from the graft donor.

In its sample, this clonotype was seen many times. The gene calls are TRBV11-1 and TRBJ2-7; D is unclear. CDR3 length: 14 residues. V shed 5 bases and J shed 4 bases, with 15 bases lying between them. CDR1 and CDR2 (germline): SGHAT, FQDESV (reference sequence). The CDR3 nucleotides read TGTGCCAGCAGCCAAGGGCTCTTCCCTTACGAGCAGTACTTC. Translated, it gives CASSQGLFPYEQYF.

This clonotype came up many times. The chain combines TRBV5-1 with TRBJ2-5; 10 bases map to TRBD2. Looked up from germline, CDR1 is SGHRS and CDR2 is YFSETQ. V lost 6 bases to trimming and J lost 5 bases; unmatched junction nucleotides: 10. This CDR3 comprises 15 residues. In nucleotides, the CDR3 is TGCGCCAGCAAAGGTTCTAGCGGGGGCGGGGAGACCCAGTACTTC. Its translation is CASKGSSGGGETQYF.

This clonotype was detected only a few times. The chain couples TRBV28 to TRBJ1-6; D is unclear. Germline loops: CDR1 MDHEN, CDR2 SYDVKM. The V gene lost 2 bases and the J gene lost 0 bases, with 8 bases spanning the gap. CDR3 size: 16 residues. The CDR3 region has the DNA TGTGCCAGCAGTTTACTTGCGCGCTCCTATAATTCACCCCTCCACTTT. Translation gives CASSLLARSYNSPLHF.

Many counts were recorded for this clonotype. This sequence joins TRBV9 and TRBJ2-1; 13 positions agree with TRBD2. Trimming at V came to 0 bases and at J to 1 base, leaving 4 bases not matched to a gene. This CDR3 region has 18 residues. Per the germline V gene, CDR1 is SGDLS and CDR2 is YYNGEE. CDR3 in amino acids: CASSVGLAGGVSYNEQFF. CDR3 bases: TGTGCCAGCAGCGTAGGACTAGCGGGAGGCGTGTCCTACAATGAGCAGTTCTTC.

There are a few counts of this clonotype. The rearrangement links TRBV29-1 to TRBJ2-7; D is possibly TRBD1 or TRBD2 (5 bases each). The ends were cut back, 3 bases at V and 0 bases at J, with 9 bases in the middle. Germline lookup yields CDR1 SQVTM and CDR2 ANQGSEA. The CDR3 length is 13 residues. The CDR3 DNA reads TGCAGCGTTGAGGGGGACCCCTCCTACGAGCAGTACTTC. Protein sequence: CSVEGDPSYEQYF.

This chain uses TRBV11-2 with TRBJ2-1; TRBD1 agrees at 12 bases. Germline CDR1 and CDR2: SGHAT and FQNNGV. The CDR3 runs to 19 residues. V trimming: 1 base; J trimming: 2 bases; junction bases outside the gene matches: 9. CDR3 region: CASSLGRLGTGGAYNEQFF. The CDR3 coding sequence is TGTGCCAGCAGCTTAGGTCGGCTCGGGACAGGGGGCGCCTACAATGAGCAGTTCTTC.

In this sample, this clonotype turned up many times. The chain uses TRBV4-3 and TRBJ2-3; TRBD2 is a possible D gene (7 bases). Looked up from germline, CDR1 is LGHNA and CDR2 is YSLEER. The CDR3 consists of 12 residues. Trimming pared 3 bases from V and 8 bases from J, leaving 9 bases between. The CDR3 DNA sequence: TGCGCCAGCAGCCAGCGGGGGCGTACGCAGTATTTT. Its translation is CASSQRGRTQYF.

The sample holds a few counts of this clonotype. The chain links TRBV6-2 or TRBV6-3 to TRBJ2-2; 9 bases map to TRBD1. The CDR3 totals 16 residues. Germline loops: CDR1 MNHEY, CDR2 SVGEGT. V lost 2 bases to trimming and J lost 5 bases; unmatched junction nucleotides: 6. The CDR3 sequence: CASSYGTGRKTGELFF. CDR3 sequence (DNA): TGTGCCAGCAGTTACGGGACAGGGAGGAAGACCGGGGAGCTGTTTTTT.

This chain connects TRBV9 to TRBJ2-7; 8 nucleotides match TRBD2. Germline-derived CDR1 and CDR2 are SGDLS and YYNGEE. Germline trimming cut 5 bases from V and 5 bases from J; bases unmatched to any gene: 3. The CDR3 is 12 amino acids. In DNA form, the CDR3 reads TGTGCCAGCAGGCGGGAGGCCCACGAGCAGTACGTC. This encodes CASRREAHEQYV.